The rows below give T cell receptor beta chains drawn from one sample of a study of control samples from healthy donors and cancer patients. Some clones are missing from TCRdb's copy, which holds only in-frame ones; the method was immunoSEQ multiplex PCR. The sample carries approximately 100,000 clones, roughly nine tenths recorded once. What was sequenced was blood. All receptors derive from a young man in good health. The CDR3 runs from the conserved cysteine through the conserved F or W. Each record gives: D gene, J gene, V gene, clone size, CDR3 protein, CDR3 DNA. D genes are given only for firm matches. Part of the rows lack a size; the others show once, few, many or a class for expanded clones.

NA,TRBJ2-1,TRBV10-2,NA,CASTPVNNEQFF,TGCGCCAGCACCCCCGTAAACAATGAGCAGTTCTTC
NA,TRBJ2-6,TRBV11-1,NA,CASSLGVSGANVLTF,TGTGCCAGCAGCTTGGGGGTCTCTGGGGCCAACGTCCTGACTTTC
NA,TRBJ2-3,TRBV27,NA,CASSLRDSFTDTQYF,TGTGCCAGCAGTTTGCGGGACAGTTTCACAGATACGCAGTATTTT
NA,TRBJ2-2,TRBV5-1,NA,CASSPEGAGPGELFF,TGCGCCAGCAGCCCGGAAGGGGCAGGGCCCGGGGAGCTGTTTTTT
TRBD1,TRBJ2-7,TRBV24-1,NA,CATSDSTGNEQYF,TGTGCCACCAGTGACTCGACAGGGAACGAGCAGTACTTC
NA,TRBJ2-2,TRBV24-1,NA,CATGQGWAGELFF,TGTGCCACCGGGCAGGGGTGGGCCGGGGAGCTGTTTTTT
TRBD1,TRBJ1-2,TRBV6-5,NA,CASSSRDRGGNYGYTF,TGTGCCAGCAGTTCGCGGGACAGGGGCGGTAACTATGGCTACACCTTC
TRBD2,TRBJ2-7,TRBV7-9,NA,CASSPSGGTYEQYF,TGTGCCAGCAGTCCTAGCGGGGGTACCTACGAGCAGTACTTC
NA,TRBJ1-5,TRBV6-6,few,CASSYLWQGSNQPQHF,TGTGCCAGCAGTTACTTGTGGCAGGGGAGCAATCAGCCCCAGCATTTT
NA,TRBJ2-3,TRBV5-4,once,CASSQTIGGGTDTQYF,TGTGCCAGCAGCCAAACGATAGGGGGGGGCACAGATACGCAGTATTTT
NA,TRBJ1-2,TRBV30,once,CAWSRQGNYGYTF,TGTGCCTGGAGTCGCCAGGGCAACTATGGCTACACCTTC
TRBD1,TRBJ1-2,TRBV5-1,NA,CASSAGQNYGYTF,TGCGCCAGCAGCGCGGGACAGAACTATGGCTACACCTTC
NA,TRBJ2-7,TRBV5-6,once,CASSSQGRKPYEQYF,TGTGCCAGCAGCTCCCAAGGACGGAAGCCCTACGAGCAGTACTTC
NA,TRBJ1-4,TRBV30,once,CAWARNRVTNEKLFF,TGTGCCTGGGCCCGCAATAGGGTAACTAATGAAAAACTGTTTTTT
NA,TRBJ2-3,TRBV7-9,NA,CASSLSTGGGGTDTQYF,TGTGCCAGCAGCTTAAGCACGGGCGGCGGGGGCACAGATACGCAGTATTTT
NA,TRBJ1-3,TRBV30,NA,CAWSLGISSGNTIYF,TGTGCCTGGAGTCTCGGGATTAGCTCTGGAAACACCATATATTTT